This T cell receptor (beta chain) was captured in a study of T cell responses to AZD1222 COVID-19 vaccine. The method was immunoSEQ multiplex PCR; TCRdb's version includes in-frame clones alone and lacks a portion of them. The table shows about 130,000 clones, with 93% occurring only once. Germline V lookup: CDR1 MNHEY, CDR2 SVGEGT. This CDR3 is built from 15 residues. V lost 2 bases, J lost 2 bases, and 10 bases lay in between. The sequences come from peripheral blood, collected on day 0 of AZD1222 vaccination. This receptor was identified in an adult in good health. The chain joins TRBV6-2 or TRBV6-3 to TRBJ1-5, with D possibly TRBD1 on 5 matching bases. Here the CDR3 reads CASSYGGAGNQPQHF. The CDR3 DNA reads as TGTGCCAGCAGTTACGGGGGAGCTGGCAATCAGCCCCAGCATTTT.